This T cell receptor beta chain appears in the sequencing data of a study of siplizumab effects on memory and regulatory T cells. CDR3 size: 13 residues. V was cut by 7 bases and J by 8 bases, with 15 bases left in between. CDR1 and CDR2 (germline): GTSNPN, SVGIG (reference sequence). TCRdb's copy holds only in-frame clones and misses some; the assay was immunoSEQ multiplex PCR. Among tens of thousands of clones listed, 93% were seen once. Note on this clone: Its antigen is not known.

Regarding the study as a whole: Mean Treg-derived proportions of mappable alloreactive CD4+ clones were 68.8% for siplizumab and 26.9% for controls. Mapping to unstimulated subsets was achieved for only a minor fraction of alloreactive clones. For siplizumab cultures, the suppressive function of their proliferating Tregs was not confirmed. Memory cells seemed less diverse than naive T cells, which seemed major alloresponse contributors.

The source of this sequence is a human donor in good health. The sequenced material came from CD8+ T cells sorted from blood. The gene calls are TRBV30 and TRBJ1-6; weak D call: TRBD1 (5 bases). The CDR3 DNA follows: TGTGCCTTGGGGCTTAGGGATTATTCACCCCTCCACTTT. Translated, it gives CALGLRDYSPLHF.